This entry features one TCR beta chain sequence. The antigen is unknown. Primers included in the PCR were 60 Vbeta and 13 Jbeta primers. Sequenced by immunoSEQ multiplex PCR; TCRdb stores in-frame clones only, minus some. The table lists 150,000 to 200,000 clones, over 75% of them singletons. This entry is derived from a study of cytomegalovirus exposure and HLA in healthy donors. The germline CDR1 and CDR2 sequences are SGHRS and YFSETQ. CDR3 length: 17 amino acids. V shed 0 bases and J shed 0 bases, with 15 bases lying between them. Study findings and constraints: Productive status was seen about 90% or about 30% of the time for most TCR beta V segments in an earlier analysis. A later analysis linked 16,951 TCR beta sequences to HLA alleles at 0.05 false discovery rate.

This clonotype originated in a woman aged 25 to 39 in good health and CMV-seronegative. Material for sequencing was PBMCs. V is TRBV5-1 and J is TRBJ1-2; a possible D gene is TRBD1 (6 bases). The CDR3 DNA follows: TGCGCCAGCAGCTTGGCCACGGACAGCCTAACTAACTATGGCTACACCTTC. Amino acids: CASSLATDSLTNYGYTF.